Each of the 6 T cell receptor beta chains below was sequenced from the same sample in a study of response to subunit inactivated influenza vaccine. TCRdb reprocessed the RT-PCR reads with MiXCR, giving one entry per CDR3 protein. The table has over 800,000 distinct CDR3 sequences, about 20% seen once. Sequenced here: PBMCs from blood, sampled more than 4 days after vaccination. The receptor set was obtained from a middle-aged man who received an inactivated influenza vaccine.

The chain combines TRBV20-1 with TRBJ1-5, with 9 bases matching TRBD1. Germline V gene lookup returns CDR1 DFQATT and CDR2 SNEGSKA (reference sequence). Germline trimming cut 4 bases from V and 7 bases from J; bases unmatched to any gene: 5. The CDR3 contains 13 residues. The CDR3 spells CSATSTGGQPQHF. The CDR3 bases are TGCAGTGCTACCTCAACAGGGGGCCAGCCCCAGCATTTT.

This chain uses TRBV20-1 with TRBJ2-3; 7 bases are shared with TRBD2. This CDR3 is built from 15 residues. Looked up from germline, CDR1 is DFQATT and CDR2 is SNEGSKA (reference sequence). V gave up 6 bases and J gave up 1 base; unmatched junction bases: 10. This chain's CDR3 is CSASGFSGRTDTQYF. The DNA for the CDR3 is TGCAGTGCCAGCGGGTTTAGCGGGCGCACAGATACGCAGTATTTT.

The chain has TRBV24-1 and TRBJ2-5; 7 positions agree with TRBD1. The CDR3 totals 13 residues. Germline V gene data show CDR1 as KGHDR and CDR2 as SFDVKD. Trimming cost V 10 bases and J 2 bases; bases outside gene matches: 6. The DNA of the CDR3 is TGTGCCACACAGGGGACCGATCAAGAGACCCAGTACTTC. The encoded protein is CATQGTDQETQYF.

This clonotype was seen repeatedly, ten times or more. The V call is TRBV7-6, the J call TRBJ2-1, with 10 nucleotides matching TRBD2. Trimming took 0 bases from V and 2 from J; bases not matched to a gene: 16. The CDR3 is 21 residues long. Germline lookup yields CDR1 SGHVS and CDR2 FNYEAQ. The CDR3 DNA sequence: TGTGCCAGCAGCTTAGCCCGTTGGACTAGCGGAGAGAGGGAAACCTACAATGAGCAGTTCTTC. As protein: CASSLARWTSGERETYNEQFF.

Ten or more counts support this clonotype. The chain recombines TRBV20-1 with TRBJ2-3; 9 bases are a match to TRBD2. CDR1 DFQATT and CDR2 SNEGSKA come from the germline V gene (reference sequence). The CDR3 sequence is 17 residues long. V trimming: 1 base; J trimming: 5 bases; junction bases outside the gene matches: 13. CDR3 coding DNA: TGCAGTGCTAGAGGACCATCTAGGCGGGGGGGGGTAGATACGCAGTATTTT. This translates into CSARGPSRRGGVDTQYF.

This clonotype was counted between two and nine times. The chain couples TRBV7-9 to TRBJ2-7, with 9 bases identical to TRBD2. The J segment lost 2 bases and the V segment lost 1 base, leaving 3 bases of the junction unmatched. The CDR3 length is 15 residues. Germline V gene data show CDR1 as SEHNR and CDR2 as FQNEAQ (reference sequence). CDR3 amino acids: CASSLGTSAAYEQYF. The CDR3 DNA is TGTGCCAGCAGCTTAGGGACTAGCGCAGCCTACGAGCAGTACTTC.